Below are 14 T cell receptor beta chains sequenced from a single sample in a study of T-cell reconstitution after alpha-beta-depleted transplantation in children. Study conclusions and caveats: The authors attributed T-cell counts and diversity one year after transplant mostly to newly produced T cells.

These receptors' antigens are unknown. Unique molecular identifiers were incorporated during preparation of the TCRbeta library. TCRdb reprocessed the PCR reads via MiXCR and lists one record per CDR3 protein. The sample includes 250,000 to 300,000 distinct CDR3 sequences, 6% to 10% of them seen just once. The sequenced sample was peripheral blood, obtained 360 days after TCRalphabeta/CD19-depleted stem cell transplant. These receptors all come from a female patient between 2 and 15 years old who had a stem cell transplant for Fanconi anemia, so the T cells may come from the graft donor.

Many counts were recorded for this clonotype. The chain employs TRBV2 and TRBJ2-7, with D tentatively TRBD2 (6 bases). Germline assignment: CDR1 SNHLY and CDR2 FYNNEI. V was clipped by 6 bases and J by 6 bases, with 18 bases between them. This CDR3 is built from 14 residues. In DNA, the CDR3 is TGTGCCAGCAGGGAGAGAGGGACTCGTCGCGAGCAGTACTTC. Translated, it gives CASRERGTRREQYF.

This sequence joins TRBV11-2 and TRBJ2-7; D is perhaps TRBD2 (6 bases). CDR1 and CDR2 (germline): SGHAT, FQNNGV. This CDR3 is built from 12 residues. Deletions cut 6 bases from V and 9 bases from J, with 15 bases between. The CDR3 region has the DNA TGTGCCAGCAGTCAGACTAGTGGGTGGCAGTACTTC. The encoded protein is CASSQTSGWQYF.

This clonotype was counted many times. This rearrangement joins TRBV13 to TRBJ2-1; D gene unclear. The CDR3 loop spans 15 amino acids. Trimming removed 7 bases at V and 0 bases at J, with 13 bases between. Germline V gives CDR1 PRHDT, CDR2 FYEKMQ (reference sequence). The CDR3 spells CASTPLKSSYNEQFF. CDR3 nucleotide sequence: TGTGCCAGCACCCCTCTAAAAAGCTCCTACAATGAGCAGTTCTTC.

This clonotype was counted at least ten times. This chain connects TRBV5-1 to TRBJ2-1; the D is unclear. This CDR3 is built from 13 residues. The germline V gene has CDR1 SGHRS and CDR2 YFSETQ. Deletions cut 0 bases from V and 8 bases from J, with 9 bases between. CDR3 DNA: TGCGCCAGCAGCTTGGCCGGGCTGCATGAGCAGTTCTTC. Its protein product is CASSLAGLHEQFF.

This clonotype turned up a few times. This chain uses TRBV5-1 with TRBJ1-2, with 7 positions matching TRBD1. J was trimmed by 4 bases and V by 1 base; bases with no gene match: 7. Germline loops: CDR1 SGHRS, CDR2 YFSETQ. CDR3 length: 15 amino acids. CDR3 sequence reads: CASSLLRQGTYGYTF. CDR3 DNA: TGCGCCAGCAGCTTGCTCCGACAGGGAACCTATGGCTACACCTTC.

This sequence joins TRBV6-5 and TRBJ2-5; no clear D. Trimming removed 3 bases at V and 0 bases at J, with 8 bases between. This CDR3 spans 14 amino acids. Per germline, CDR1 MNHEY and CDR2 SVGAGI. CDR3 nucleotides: TGTGCCAGCAGTTATAGCCGATACCAAGAGACCCAGTACTTC. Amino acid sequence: CASSYSRYQETQYF.

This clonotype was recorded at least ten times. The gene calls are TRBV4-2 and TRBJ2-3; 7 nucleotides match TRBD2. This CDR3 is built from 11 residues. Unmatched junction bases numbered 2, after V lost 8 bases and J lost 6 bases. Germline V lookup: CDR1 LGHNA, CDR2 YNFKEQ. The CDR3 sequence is CASGEGDTQYF. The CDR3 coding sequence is TGTGCCAGCGGGGAGGGTGATACGCAGTATTTT.

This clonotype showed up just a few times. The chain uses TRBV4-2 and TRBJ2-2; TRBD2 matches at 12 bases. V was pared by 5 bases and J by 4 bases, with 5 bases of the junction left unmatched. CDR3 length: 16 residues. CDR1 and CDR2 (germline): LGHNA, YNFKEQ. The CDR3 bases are TGTGCCAGCAGCGCCTCTAGCGGGGGGGCCACCGGGGAGCTGTTTTTT. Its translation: CASSASSGGATGELFF.

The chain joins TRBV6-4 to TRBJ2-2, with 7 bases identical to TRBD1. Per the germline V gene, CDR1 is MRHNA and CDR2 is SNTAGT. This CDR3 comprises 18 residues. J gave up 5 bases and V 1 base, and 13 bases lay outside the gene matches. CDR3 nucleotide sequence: TGTGCCAGCAGTGACTTTTCCTGGACAGGATGGAAGACCGGGGAGCTGTTTTTT. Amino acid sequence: CASSDFSWTGWKTGELFF.

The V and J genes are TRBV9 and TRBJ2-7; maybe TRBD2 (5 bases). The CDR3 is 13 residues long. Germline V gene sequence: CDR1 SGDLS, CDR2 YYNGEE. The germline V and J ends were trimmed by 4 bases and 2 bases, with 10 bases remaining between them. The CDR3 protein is CASSPGSPYEQYF. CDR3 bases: TGTGCCAGCAGCCCGGGGAGCCCCTACGAGCAGTACTTC.

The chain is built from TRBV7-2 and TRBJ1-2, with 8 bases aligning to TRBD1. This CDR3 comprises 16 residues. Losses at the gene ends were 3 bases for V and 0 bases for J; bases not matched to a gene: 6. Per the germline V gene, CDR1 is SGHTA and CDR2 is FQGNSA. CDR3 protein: CASSFIDRGPNYGYTF. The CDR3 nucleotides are TGTGCCAGCAGCTTCATCGACAGGGGCCCTAACTATGGCTACACCTTC.

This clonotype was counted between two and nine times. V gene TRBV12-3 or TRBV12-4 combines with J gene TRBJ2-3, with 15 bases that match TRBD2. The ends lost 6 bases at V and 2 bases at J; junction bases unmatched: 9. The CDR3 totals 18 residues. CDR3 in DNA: TGTGCCAGCAGCCGGGGGACTAGCGGGAGGATGACCACAGATACGCAGTATTTT. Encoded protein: CASSRGTSGRMTTDTQYF.

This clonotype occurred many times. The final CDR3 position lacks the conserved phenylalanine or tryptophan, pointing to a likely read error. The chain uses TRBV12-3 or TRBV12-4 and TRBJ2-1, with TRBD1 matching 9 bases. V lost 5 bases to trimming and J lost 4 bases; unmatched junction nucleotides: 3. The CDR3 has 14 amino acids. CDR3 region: CASSAGTGYNEQFL. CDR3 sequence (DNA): TGTGCCAGCAGTGCCGGGACAGGGTACAATGAGCAGTTCCTC.

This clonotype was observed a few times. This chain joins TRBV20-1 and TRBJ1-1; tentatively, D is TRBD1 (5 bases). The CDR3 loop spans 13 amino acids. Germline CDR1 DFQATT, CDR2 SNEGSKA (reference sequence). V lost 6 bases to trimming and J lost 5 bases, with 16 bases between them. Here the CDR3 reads CSAQGSLRTEAFF. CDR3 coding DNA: TGCAGTGCCCAGGGATCTTTGCGTACTGAAGCTTTCTTT.